The source of this T cell receptor (beta chain) is a study of a mutant IDH1 vaccine in newly diagnosed glioma. Study observations and caveats: Evidence of vaccine-induced immune responses was documented in less than 95% of patients.

Sequencing used immunoSEQ multiplex PCR; TCRdb keeps in-frame clones, though not all of them. This table holds tens of thousands of clones, roughly 92% found once. Stated time point: baseline, week 1 (first vaccination visit). Indicated treatment: pre-vaccination baseline after standard-of-care therapy. The study enrolled donors with new WHO grade 3 or 4 IDH1-mutant, ATRX-lost astrocytomas. As to this clone: Its specificity is unknown.

Germline lookup yields CDR1 LNHNV and CDR2 YYDKDF (reference sequence). The CDR3 contains 15 residues. The V and J ends lost 2 bases and 2 bases, in that order; junction bases with no gene match: 5. Source: PBMCs, taken from a glioma patient treated with radiotherapy, temozolomide or both. This sequence joins TRBV15 and TRBJ2-5, with 7 bases aligning to TRBD2. The sequence derives from a man between 18 and 35 years old with glioma. CDR3 protein: CATSRFPSGQETQYF. CDR3 DNA sequence: TGTGCCACCAGCAGATTCCCTAGCGGACAAGAGACCCAGTACTTC.